The source of this TCR beta chain is a study of blood T cell repertoires in COVID-19. This clone turned up a few times. CDR3 length: 16 amino acids. Germline V CDR1 and CDR2: SGDLS, YYNGEE. V was cut by 6 bases and J by 2 bases, with 17 bases left in between. Libraries were prepared by immunoSEQ multiplex PCR; TCRdb keeps only in-frame clonotypes and omits some of them. The repertoire holds fewer than 350,000 clones, with around nine tenths as singletons. The chain has TRBV9 and TRBJ2-2; D is possibly TRBD2 (6 bases). The TCR was taken from a man aged 40-49 years with active or convalescent COVID-19. The sample taken for sequencing was peripheral blood. CDR3 amino acids: CASTPSGRGNTGELFF. As DNA, the CDR3 is TGTGCCAGCACCCCGTCGGGGCGGGGCAACACCGGGGAGCTGTTTTTT. Full variable domain (outside the CDR3, taken from reference TRBV9 and TRBJ2-2): DSGVTQTPKHLITATGQRVTLRCSPRSGDLSVYWYQQSLDQGLQFLIQYYNGEERAKGNILERFSAQQFPDLHSELNLSSLELGDSALYFCASTPSGRGNTGELFFGEGSRLTVL.